The 31 T cell receptor beta chains below all came from one sample that was sequenced in a study of T-cell memory formation after mild COVID-19. Each CDR3 protein gets one entry after TCRdb re-called the 5' RACE reads with MiXCR. This sample carries hundreds of thousands of distinct CDR3 sequences, around a sixth of them seen once, and the ten largest clones take 20% to 25%. Sequencing was performed on PBMCs or a T cell subset sorted from them (not recorded which). These receptors were obtained from a man aged 18-30 years who had mild COVID-19 (a few samples of this study predate the infection). Cell type and time point are not known.

DNA of the CDR3: TGTGCCAGCAGTTACCTCGCGGGGTACCAAGAGACCCAGTACTTC. It is translated as CASSYLAGYQETQYF. V and J are TRBV7-6 and TRBJ2-5; TRBD2 is a possible D gene (6 bases). The CDR3 length is 15 residues. The germline V gene encodes CDR1 SGHVS and CDR2 FNYEAQ. The V end lost 6 bases, the J end lost 0 bases, and 14 bases lay between the germline ends.

This clonotype was recorded only once. CDR3 protein: CASSPRTSGDTQYF. CDR3 sequence (DNA): TGTGCCAGCTCACCACGGACTAGCGGTGATACGCAGTATTTT. This rearrangement joins TRBV18 to TRBJ2-3; 10 bases match TRBD2. J gave up 6 bases and V 1 base, and 1 base lay outside the gene matches. The CDR3 runs 14 residues. Germline CDR1 reads KGHSH; CDR2 reads LQKENI.

The chain employs TRBV5-1 and TRBJ1-4; D remains unclear. This CDR3 spans 14 amino acids. The germline CDR1 and CDR2 sequences are SGHRS and YFSETQ. V lost 2 bases and J lost 2, with 7 bases in between. CDR3 region: CASSFGSTNEKLFF. The CDR3, as DNA: TGCGCCAGCAGCTTCGGGTCCACTAATGAAAAACTGTTTTTT.

The J gene is TRBJ1-5, the V gene TRBV20-1; weak D call: TRBD1 (5 bases). The V gene lost 1 base and the J gene lost 7 bases, with 11 bases spanning the gap. There are 13 residues in the CDR3. The germline CDR1 and CDR2 sequences are DFQATT and SNEGSKA (reference sequence). The CDR3 loop reads CSARVAGRQPQHF. The CDR3 DNA is TGCAGTGCTAGAGTGGCAGGGCGGCAGCCCCAGCATTTT.

This clonotype showed up just a few times. The genes are TRBV9 and TRBJ2-1, with D possibly matching TRBD1 (6 bases). The CDR3 is 12 residues long. Germline CDR1 reads SGDLS; CDR2 reads YYNGEE. V dropped 3 bases and J dropped 9 bases, with 10 bases sitting between them. The CDR3 DNA reads as TGTGCCAGCAGCGGAGGGGGAAGTGAGCAGTTCTTC. This translates into CASSGGGSEQFF.

In its sample, this clonotype was seen a few times. The chain has TRBV15 and TRBJ1-6; possible D gene TRBD1, 6 bases. CDR3 length: 15 amino acids. Germline values: CDR1 LNHNV, CDR2 YYDKDF (reference sequence). The V gene lost 2 bases and the J gene lost 4 bases, with 9 bases spanning the gap. The CDR3 DNA is TGTGCCACCAGCAGAAGACAGGATTATAATTCACCCCTCCACTTT. This encodes CATSRRQDYNSPLHF.

The V and J genes are TRBV19 and TRBJ1-2; the match to TRBD1 covers 9 bases. The CDR3 length is 15 residues. Per germline, CDR1 LNHDA and CDR2 SQIVND (reference sequence). Trimming at V came to 7 bases and at J to 5 bases, leaving 11 bases not matched to a gene. CDR3 amino acids: CASTGPGQGEYGYTF. CDR3 sequence (DNA): TGTGCCAGTACGGGACCGGGACAGGGCGAGTATGGCTACACCTTC.

This clonotype showed up just a few times. V gene TRBV7-2 combines with J gene TRBJ2-1, with 7 bases identical to TRBD2. Looked up from germline, CDR1 is SGHTA and CDR2 is FQGNSA. V gave up 6 bases and J gave up 9 bases; unmatched junction bases: 14. This CDR3 is 15 amino acids long. The CDR3 reads CASSSFVGGYGEQFF. In DNA, the CDR3 is TGTGCCAGCAGTTCATTTGTGGGAGGGTACGGTGAGCAGTTCTTC.

This chain links TRBV5-1 with TRBJ2-7; 9 nucleotides match TRBD1. Looked up from germline, CDR1 is SGHRS and CDR2 is YFSETQ. The CDR3 consists of 14 residues. The J segment lost 3 bases and the V segment lost 4 bases, leaving 5 bases of the junction unmatched. The CDR3 DNA follows: TGCGCCAGCAGCGGGGGACAGGGAATCTACGAGCAGTACTTC. Protein sequence: CASSGGQGIYEQYF.

This clonotype came up many times. The gene calls are TRBV12-3 or TRBV12-4 and TRBJ1-1; 10 nucleotides align to TRBD1. Trimming removed 5 bases from V and 3 bases from J; junction bases left unmatched: 3. The CDR3 extends over 14 amino acids. CDR3 amino acids: CASSRTGGDTEAFF. CDR3 nucleotides: TGTGCCAGCAGTCGGACAGGGGGGGACACTGAAGCTTTCTTT.

This rearrangement joins TRBV5-4 to TRBJ2-5, with D perhaps matching TRBD2 (5 bases). This CDR3 is 17 amino acids long. Germline-derived CDR1 and CDR2 are SGHNT and YYREEE (reference sequence). V lost 3 bases and J 4 bases, leaving 22 bases between the germline ends. Here the CDR3 DNA reads TGTGCCAGCAGCTCACGAATGACTAAGCGGAAAAGAGAGACCCAGTACTTC. Protein sequence: CASSSRMTKRKRETQYF.

This clonotype was seen more than once but under ten times. The chain joins TRBV5-1 to TRBJ2-7; D is possibly TRBD1 (6 bases). Germline assignment: CDR1 SGHRS and CDR2 YFSETQ. The CDR3 sequence is 15 residues long. Between the trimmed V and J ends, which lost 4 bases and 0 bases, there was a span of 14 bases. CDR3 nucleotide sequence: TGCGCCAGCAGCCCCGGGACATCGAGCTCCTACGAGCAGTACGTC. It specifies CASSPGTSSSYEQYV.

This clonotype was seen a few times. The gene calls are TRBV4-2 and TRBJ2-3, with 7 bases identical to TRBD1. Trimming took 0 bases from V and 3 from J; bases not matched to a gene: 12. Germline-derived CDR1 and CDR2 are LGHNA and YNFKEQ. CDR3 size: 18 residues. The CDR3 spells CASSQDLFRPGGTDTQYF. The CDR3 DNA follows: TGTGCCAGCAGCCAAGATCTGTTCAGGCCAGGGGGTACAGATACGCAGTATTTT.

The gene calls are TRBV28 and TRBJ2-1; TRBD2 aligns across 7 bases. Germline V lookup: CDR1 MDHEN, CDR2 SYDVKM. J gave up 4 bases and V 8 bases, and 14 bases lay outside the gene matches. The CDR3 totals 16 residues. CDR3 nucleotide sequence: TGTGCCAGCCGAGGAACCGGTAGCGGGTCATACAATGAGCAGTTCTTC. Amino acid sequence: CASRGTGSGSYNEQFF.

The CDR3 DNA follows: TGCGCCAGCAGCCAGAGGGGGGGAGTTGAGAATGGCTACACCTTC. It codes for CASSQRGGVENGYTF. J is TRBJ1-2 and V is TRBV4-1; D may be TRBD1 (6 bases). Germline V gives CDR1 MGHRA, CDR2 YSYEKL. The CDR3 consists of 15 residues. V was pared by 3 bases and J by 6 bases, with 17 bases between.

This rearrangement joins TRBV20-1 to TRBJ2-1, with unresolved D. The CDR3 length is 12 residues. The ends were cut back, 2 bases at V and 4 bases at J, with 6 bases in the middle. Germline CDR1 DFQATT, CDR2 SNEGSKA (reference sequence). In DNA, the CDR3 is TGCAGTGCTAGACTCCAATACAATGAGCAGTTCTTC. It is translated as CSARLQYNEQFF.

This sequence joins TRBV7-9 and TRBJ1-2; 9 bases are a match to TRBD1. This CDR3 spans 14 amino acids. The junction had 3 bases not matched to a gene; V was cut back by 3 bases and J by 4 bases. Per the germline V gene, CDR1 is SEHNR and CDR2 is FQNEAQ (reference sequence). CDR3 sequence reads: CASSFTGGAYGYTF. CDR3 DNA sequence: TGTGCCAGCAGCTTTACAGGGGGCGCCTATGGCTACACCTTC.

This chain links TRBV4-2 with TRBJ2-1, with TRBD2 as a possible D gene (7 bases). The CDR3 length is 16 residues. V lost 0 bases and J lost 9, with 18 bases in between. The germline CDR1 and CDR2 sequences are LGHNA and YNFKEQ. The CDR3: CASSQDLGGGSSEQFF. Written as DNA, the CDR3 is TGTGCCAGCAGCCAAGACTTGGGGGGGGGCTCGAGTGAGCAGTTCTTC.

This clonotype was counted at least ten times. The rearrangement joins TRBV12-3 or TRBV12-4 to TRBJ1-5; D gene uncertain. CDR3 length: 14 residues. Trimming pared 5 bases from V and 2 bases from J, leaving 10 bases between. The chain's CDR3 is CASSVMLGNQPQHF. Here the CDR3 DNA reads TGTGCCAGCAGTGTGATGTTGGGCAATCAGCCCCAGCATTTT.

The genes are TRBV10-3 and TRBJ1-2; D uncertain. The CDR3 extends over 16 amino acids. Germline lookup yields CDR1 ENHRY and CDR2 SYGVKD. V was clipped by 1 base and J by 0 bases, with 12 bases between them. The DNA for the CDR3 is TGTGCCATCAGTGAGTTGGTGGGCAGAGCTAACTATGGCTACACCTTC. This encodes CAISELVGRANYGYTF.

This clonotype was recorded a few times. The V and J genes are TRBV27 and TRBJ1-6; weak D call: TRBD1 (6 bases). CDR3 length: 16 amino acids. V lost 6 bases and J 1 base, leaving 13 bases between the germline ends. The germline CDR1 and CDR2 sequences are MNHEY and SMNVEV (reference sequence). The CDR3 sequence: CASRYGTPSYNSPLHF. CDR3 bases: TGTGCCAGCAGATACGGGACACCATCCTATAATTCACCCCTCCACTTT.

This clonotype was seen ten or more times. V and J are TRBV7-2 and TRBJ1-5, with D perhaps TRBD1 (5 bases). Germline V gene data show CDR1 as SGHTA and CDR2 as FQGNSA. Trimming removed 0 bases from V and 1 base from J, with 10 bases in between. CDR3 length: 16 residues. Written as DNA, the CDR3 is TGTGCCAGCAGCTTAGCGGGGGGGAGAAGCAATCAGCCCCAGCATTTT. It encodes CASSLAGGRSNQPQHF.

The table lists this clonotype with a few counts. V is TRBV4-1 and J is TRBJ2-1; D unresolved. CDR3 size: 12 residues. The germline V and J ends were trimmed by 1 base and 9 bases, with 7 bases remaining between them. Germline loops: CDR1 MGHRA, CDR2 YSYEKL. DNA of the CDR3: TGCGCCAGCAGCCAAGTGGTAGGTGAGCAGTTCTTC. Translating it yields CASSQVVGEQFF.

J is TRBJ2-1 and V is TRBV9; possible D gene TRBD1, 6 bases. Germline assignment: CDR1 SGDLS and CDR2 YYNGEE. V lost 2 bases, J lost 6 bases, and 15 bases lay in between. The CDR3 loop spans 15 amino acids. CDR3 sequence (DNA): TGTGCCAGCAGCGTTTGGGCAGGGGATGCCAATGAGCAGTTCTTC. Translating it yields CASSVWAGDANEQFF.

The chain couples TRBV10-3 to TRBJ2-7; 9 bases agree with TRBD1. V was clipped by 6 bases and J by 2 bases; unmatched bases: 5. This CDR3 is 14 amino acids long. Germline V gives CDR1 ENHRY, CDR2 SYGVKD. The CDR3 loop is CAIRGTGTTYEQYF. The CDR3 DNA is TGTGCCATCAGGGGGACAGGGACCACCTACGAGCAGTACTTC.

This clonotype has at least ten counts. The genes are TRBV5-4 and TRBJ2-5, with D perhaps TRBD2 (6 bases). Trimming left V 1 base short and J 6 bases short, with 13 bases between. CDR3 length: 14 amino acids. Per the germline V gene, CDR1 is SGHNT and CDR2 is YYREEE (reference sequence). Here the CDR3 reads CASSLYVGRKTQYF. The CDR3 DNA is TGTGCCAGCAGCTTGTATGTGGGGAGGAAGACCCAGTACTTC. Complete variable domain (other parts from reference TRBV5-4 and TRBJ2-5): ETGVTQSPTHLIKTRGQQVTLRCSSQSGHNTVSWYQQALGQGPQFIFQYYREEENGRGNFPPRFSGLQFPNYSSELNVNALELDDSALYLCASSLYVGRKTQYFGPGTRLLVL.

CDR3 loop: CASSVGGGTTLTDTQYF. The CDR3 nucleotides read TGTGCCAGCAGCGTAGGGGGCGGGACCACACTCACAGATACGCAGTATTTT. The chain has TRBV9 and TRBJ2-3, with D perhaps matching TRBD2 (6 bases). The CDR3 is 17 residues long. Trimming pared 0 bases from V and 2 bases from J, leaving 16 bases between. CDR1 SGDLS and CDR2 YYNGEE come from the germline V gene.

The chain couples TRBV20-1 to TRBJ1-3; 7 bases are shared with TRBD1. The CDR3 has 16 amino acids. The V gene end was trimmed by 6 bases and the J gene end by 0 bases; junction bases not matched to a gene: 11. CDR1 and CDR2 from the germline V gene are DFQATT and SNEGSKA (reference sequence). The DNA of the CDR3 is TGCAGTGCGCAGGGGGGAGGACGCCTCTCTGGAAACACCATATATTTT. Its protein is CSAQGGGRLSGNTIYF.

The gene calls are TRBV5-1 and TRBJ2-3; 11 nucleotides match TRBD1. The CDR3 extends over 14 amino acids. Germline CDR1 reads SGHRS; CDR2 reads YFSETQ. V dropped 8 bases and J dropped 5; count of bases not matched to a gene: 7. CDR3 sequence: CASWTGGNGDTQYF. CDR3 nucleotide sequence: TGCGCCAGTTGGACAGGGGGCAATGGAGATACGCAGTATTTT.

The chain has TRBV6-1 and TRBJ2-7, with 8 bases matching TRBD2. V trimming: 3 bases; J trimming: 3 bases; junction bases outside the gene matches: 7. The CDR3 sequence is 15 residues long. CDR1 is MNHNS and CDR2 is SASEGT in the germline V gene. CDR3 bases: TGTGCCAGCAGTGACGGGACTAGGGTTCGCTACGAGCAGTACGTC. It is translated as CASSDGTRVRYEQYV.

This sequence joins TRBV7-2 and TRBJ2-7; D is perhaps TRBD1 (7 bases). The CDR3 length is 16 residues. The germline V gene encodes CDR1 SGHTA and CDR2 FQGNSA. Trimming pared 6 bases from V and 0 bases from J, leaving 18 bases between. CDR3 nucleotides: TGTGCCAGCAGGTTCGCAGGGGGGTCGAGCTCCTACGAGCAGTACTTC. Translating it yields CASRFAGGSSSYEQYF.